The 8 T cell receptor beta chains listed next were all sequenced from one sample in a study of early T cells in non-severe SARS-CoV-2 infection (dated by TCRdb to about 2021). Library creation used 5' RACE. Sequencing instrument: NextSeq 500. TCRdb reprocessed the public reads (quality trimming at Q25 with fastp, clone calling with MiXCR) and kept in-frame beta chains. Under each unique CDR3 protein, matching rows form one entry showing the most common genes and DNA. A total of some 23,000 distinct CDR3 sequences appear in this sample, about 5.6% of them only once. The ten largest clones take up about 10% of the sample. Sequencing used whole blood. The receptors stem from an adult who was a healthcare worker with PCR-confirmed SARS-CoV-2 infection or an uninfected control (not recorded which).

This chain links TRBV18 with TRBJ1-6; D is unresolved. The CDR3 length is 13 residues. Trimming took 2 bases from V and 8 from J, leaving 7 bases between them. Germline CDR1 is KGHSH and CDR2 is LQKENI. The CDR3 region is CASSPGLDSPLHF. DNA of the CDR3: TGTGCCAGCTCACCAGGGTTGGATTCACCCCTCCACTTT. Filled out from reference TRBV18 and TRBJ1-6, the complete variable domain reads NAGVMQNPRHLVRRRGQEARLRCSPMKGHSHVYWYRQLPEEGLKFMVYLQKENIIDESGMPKERFSAEFPKEGPSILRIQQVVRGDSAAYFCASSPGLDSPLHFGNGTRLTVT.

This clonotype was counted between two and nine times. This chain joins TRBV12-3 or TRBV12-4 and TRBJ2-1; 11 bases are shared with TRBD2. This CDR3 has 13 residues. Trimming at V came to 11 bases and at J to 3 bases, leaving 3 bases not matched to a gene. CDR3 DNA sequence: TGTGCCGGCGGACTAGCGGGCTACAATGAGCAGTTCTTC. Protein product: CAGGLAGYNEQFF.

This clonotype has just a few counts. J is TRBJ2-6 and V is TRBV9; D gene uncertain. With 0 bases removed from V and 2 bases from J, the gap between germline ends came to 6 bases. Looked up from germline, CDR1 is SGDLS and CDR2 is YYNGEE. There are 15 residues in the CDR3. This CDR3 reads CASSVGAAGANVLTF. DNA of the CDR3: TGTGCCAGCAGCGTAGGAGCAGCTGGGGCCAACGTCCTGACTTTC.

V usage is TRBV7-2 and J usage is TRBJ2-7; TRBD1 might be the D (6 bases). Germline V CDR1 and CDR2: SGHTA, FQGNSA. Trimming shortened V by 2 bases and J by 1 base, and 9 bases separated the two germline ends. The CDR3 runs 14 residues. The DNA of the CDR3 is TGTGCCAGCAGCTTATCGACAGGATCCTACGAGCAGTACTTC. Translation gives CASSLSTGSYEQYF.

This clonotype was observed many times. The chain combines TRBV7-6 with TRBJ2-3; 7 nucleotides line up with TRBD2. The V gene's germline CDR1 is SGHVS and CDR2 FNYEAQ. CDR3 length equals 14 residues. V was pared by 5 bases and J by 5 bases, with 7 bases of the junction left unmatched. CDR3 nucleotides: TGTGCCAGCAGCCTCCGGGCTAGCGGAGATACGCAGTATTTT. As protein: CASSLRASGDTQYF.

This clonotype was recorded a few times. The V gene is TRBV18, the J gene TRBJ2-7; 9 positions match TRBD1. J lost 4 bases, V lost 4 bases, and 5 bases had no gene match. The CDR3 spans 14 residues. From germline, CDR1 is KGHSH and CDR2 LQKENI. The CDR3: CASSQGQGLYEQYF. CDR3 DNA sequence: TGTGCCAGCTCACAGGGACAGGGACTGTACGAGCAGTACTTC.

This clonotype was detected only a few times. This chain links TRBV2 with TRBJ2-5; D gene ambiguous. Germline CDR1 and CDR2: SNHLY and FYNNEI. CDR3 length: 13 amino acids. V lost 0 bases and J 5 bases, leaving 7 bases between the germline ends. CDR3 protein: CASSEAQRETQYF. The CDR3 DNA reads TGTGCCAGCAGTGAAGCGCAGAGGGAGACCCAGTACTTC.

In this sample, this clonotype turned up many times. This chain connects TRBV3-1 to TRBJ1-4, with D perhaps matching TRBD1 (6 bases). CDR1 and CDR2 from the germline V gene are LGHDT and YNNKEL (reference sequence). The length of the CDR3 is 12 residues. Trimming took off 3 bases at V and 11 bases at J, with 10 bases between the two ends. CDR3 sequence: CASSQRDRKLFF. In DNA form, the CDR3 reads TGTGCCAGCAGCCAGAGAGACAGGAAACTGTTTTTT.